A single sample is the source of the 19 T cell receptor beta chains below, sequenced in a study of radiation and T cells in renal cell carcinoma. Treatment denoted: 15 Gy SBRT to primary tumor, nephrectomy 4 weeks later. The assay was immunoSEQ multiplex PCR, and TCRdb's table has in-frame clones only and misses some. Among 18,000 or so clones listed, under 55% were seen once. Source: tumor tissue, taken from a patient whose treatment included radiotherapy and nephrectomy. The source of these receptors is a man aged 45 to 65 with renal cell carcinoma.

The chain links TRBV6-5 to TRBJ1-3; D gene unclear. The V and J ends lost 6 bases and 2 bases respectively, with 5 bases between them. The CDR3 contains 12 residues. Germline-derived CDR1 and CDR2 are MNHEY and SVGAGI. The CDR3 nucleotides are TGTGCCAGCAGGGATACTGGAAACACCATATATTTT. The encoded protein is CASRDTGNTIYF.

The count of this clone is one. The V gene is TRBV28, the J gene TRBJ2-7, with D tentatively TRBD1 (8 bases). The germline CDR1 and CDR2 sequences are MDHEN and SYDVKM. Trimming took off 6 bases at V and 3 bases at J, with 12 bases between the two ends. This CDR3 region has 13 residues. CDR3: CASRNRGGYEQYF. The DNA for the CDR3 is TGTGCCAGCAGGAACAGGGGGGGCTACGAGCAGTACTTC.

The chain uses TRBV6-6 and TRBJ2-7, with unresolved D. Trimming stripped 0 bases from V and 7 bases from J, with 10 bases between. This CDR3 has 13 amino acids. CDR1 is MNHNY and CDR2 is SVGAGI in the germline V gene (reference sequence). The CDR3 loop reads CASSYSISEEQYF. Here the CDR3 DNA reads TGTGCCAGCAGTTACTCGATATCCGAGGAGCAGTACTTC.

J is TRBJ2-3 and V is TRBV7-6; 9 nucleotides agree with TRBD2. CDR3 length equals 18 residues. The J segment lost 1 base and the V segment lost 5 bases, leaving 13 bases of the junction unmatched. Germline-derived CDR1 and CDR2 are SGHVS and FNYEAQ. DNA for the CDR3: TGTGCCAGCAGCCTATTATCGGGACTAGCAGGGGGCACAGATACGCAGTATTTT. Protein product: CASSLLSGLAGGTDTQYF.

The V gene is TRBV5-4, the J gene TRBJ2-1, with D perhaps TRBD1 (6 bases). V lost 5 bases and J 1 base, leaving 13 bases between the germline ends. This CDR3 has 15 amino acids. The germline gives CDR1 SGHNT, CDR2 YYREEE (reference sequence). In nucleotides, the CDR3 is TGTGCCAGCAGGGTTAAGGGGGATTCCTACAATGAGCAGTTCTTC. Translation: CASRVKGDSYNEQFF.

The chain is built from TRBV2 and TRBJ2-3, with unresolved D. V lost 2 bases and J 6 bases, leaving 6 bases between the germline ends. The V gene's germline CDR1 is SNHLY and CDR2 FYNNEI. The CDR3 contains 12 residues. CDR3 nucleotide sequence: TGTGCCAGCAGTGAATCCCTCGATACGCAGTATTTT. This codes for CASSESLDTQYF.

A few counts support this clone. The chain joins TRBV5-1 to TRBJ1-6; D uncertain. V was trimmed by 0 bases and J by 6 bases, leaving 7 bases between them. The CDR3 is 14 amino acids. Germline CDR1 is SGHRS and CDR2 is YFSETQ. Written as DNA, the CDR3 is TGCGCCAGCAGCTTGGAGGGTGTTAATTCACCCCTCCACTTT. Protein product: CASSLEGVNSPLHF.

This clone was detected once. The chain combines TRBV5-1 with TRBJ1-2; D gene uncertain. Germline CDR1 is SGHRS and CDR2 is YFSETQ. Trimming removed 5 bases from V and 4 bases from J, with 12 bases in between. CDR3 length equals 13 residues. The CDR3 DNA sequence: TGCGCCAGCAGTCCCGGTGCTTTCTATGGCTACACCTTC. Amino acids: CASSPGAFYGYTF. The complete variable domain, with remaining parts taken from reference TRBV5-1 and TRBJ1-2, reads KAGVTQTPRYLIKTRGQQVTLSCSPISGHRSVSWYQQTPGQGLQFLFEYFSETQRNKGNFPGRFSGRQFSNSRSEMNVSTLELGDSALYLCASSPGAFYGYTFGSGTRLTVV.

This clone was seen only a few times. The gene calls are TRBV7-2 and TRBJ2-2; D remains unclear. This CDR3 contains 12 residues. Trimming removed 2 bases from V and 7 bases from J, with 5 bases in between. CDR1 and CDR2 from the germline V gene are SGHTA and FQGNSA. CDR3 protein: CASSLTVGELFF. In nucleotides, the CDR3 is TGTGCCAGCAGCTTAACGGTCGGGGAGCTGTTTTTT.

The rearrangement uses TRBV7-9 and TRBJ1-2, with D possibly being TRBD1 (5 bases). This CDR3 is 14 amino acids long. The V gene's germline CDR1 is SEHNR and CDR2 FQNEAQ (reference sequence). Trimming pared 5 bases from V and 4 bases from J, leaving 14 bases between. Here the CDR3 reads CASSPTEGSYGYTF. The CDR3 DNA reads TGTGCCAGCAGCCCTACTGAGGGGAGCTATGGCTACACCTTC.

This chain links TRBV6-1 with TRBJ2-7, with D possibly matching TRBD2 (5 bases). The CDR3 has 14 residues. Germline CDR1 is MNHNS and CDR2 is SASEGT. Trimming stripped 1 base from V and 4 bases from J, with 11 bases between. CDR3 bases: TGTGCCAGCAGTGAAGGAGGGAGTGTATACGAGCAGTACTTC. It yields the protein CASSEGGSVYEQYF.

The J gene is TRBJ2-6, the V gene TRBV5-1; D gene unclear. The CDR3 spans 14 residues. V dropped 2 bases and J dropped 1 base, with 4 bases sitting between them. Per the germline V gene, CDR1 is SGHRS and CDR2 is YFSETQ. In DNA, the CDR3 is TGCGCCAGCAGCTTTATGTCTGGGGCCAACGTCCTGACTTTC. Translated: CASSFMSGANVLTF. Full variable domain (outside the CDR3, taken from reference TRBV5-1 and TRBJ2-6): KAGVTQTPRYLIKTRGQQVTLSCSPISGHRSVSWYQQTPGQGLQFLFEYFSETQRNKGNFPGRFSGRQFSNSRSEMNVSTLELGDSALYLCASSFMSGANVLTFGAGSRLTVL.

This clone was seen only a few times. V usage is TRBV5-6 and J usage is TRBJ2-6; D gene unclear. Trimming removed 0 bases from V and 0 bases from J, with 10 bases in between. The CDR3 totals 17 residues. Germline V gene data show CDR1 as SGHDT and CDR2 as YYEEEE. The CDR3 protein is CASSLALLISGANVLTF. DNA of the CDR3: TGTGCCAGCAGCTTGGCGTTGTTGATCTCTGGGGCCAACGTCCTGACTTTC. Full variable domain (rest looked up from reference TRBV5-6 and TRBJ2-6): DAGVTQSPTHLIKTRGQQVTLRCSPKSGHDTVSWYQQALGQGPQFIFQYYEEEERQRGNFPDRFSGHQFPNYSSELNVNALLLGDSALYLCASSLALLISGANVLTFGAGSRLTVL.

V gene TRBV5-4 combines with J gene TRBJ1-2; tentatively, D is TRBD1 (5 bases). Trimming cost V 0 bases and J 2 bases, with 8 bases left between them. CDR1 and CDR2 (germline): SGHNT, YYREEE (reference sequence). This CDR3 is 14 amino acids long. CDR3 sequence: CASSLEGSNYGYTF. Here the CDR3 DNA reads TGTGCCAGCAGCTTGGAGGGGTCCAACTATGGCTACACCTTC.

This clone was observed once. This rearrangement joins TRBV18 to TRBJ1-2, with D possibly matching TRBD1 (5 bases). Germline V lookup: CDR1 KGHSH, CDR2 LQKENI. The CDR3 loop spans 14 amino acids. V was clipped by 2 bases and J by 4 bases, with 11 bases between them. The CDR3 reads CASSPNGAAYGYTF. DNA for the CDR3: TGTGCCAGCTCACCAAACGGGGCTGCCTATGGCTACACCTTC.

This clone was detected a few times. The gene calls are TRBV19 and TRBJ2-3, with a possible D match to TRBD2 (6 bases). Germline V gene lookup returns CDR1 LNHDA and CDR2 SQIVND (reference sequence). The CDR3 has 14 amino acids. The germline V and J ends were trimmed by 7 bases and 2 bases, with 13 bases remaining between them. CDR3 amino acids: CASKEVGLTDTQYF. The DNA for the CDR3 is TGTGCCAGTAAGGAGGTGGGACTCACAGATACGCAGTATTTT. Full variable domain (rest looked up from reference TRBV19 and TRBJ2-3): DGGITQSPKYLFRKEGQNVTLSCEQNLNHDAMYWYRQDPGQGLRLIYYSQIVNDFQKGDIAEGYSVSREKKESFPLTVTSAQKNPTAFYLCASKEVGLTDTQYFGPGTRLTVL.

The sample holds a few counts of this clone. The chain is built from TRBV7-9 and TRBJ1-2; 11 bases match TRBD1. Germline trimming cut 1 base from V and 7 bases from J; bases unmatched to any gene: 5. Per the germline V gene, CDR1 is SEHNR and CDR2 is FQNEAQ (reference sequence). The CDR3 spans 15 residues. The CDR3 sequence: CASSLDGQGAGGYTF. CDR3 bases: TGTGCCAGCAGCTTAGATGGACAGGGGGCTGGTGGCTACACCTTC.

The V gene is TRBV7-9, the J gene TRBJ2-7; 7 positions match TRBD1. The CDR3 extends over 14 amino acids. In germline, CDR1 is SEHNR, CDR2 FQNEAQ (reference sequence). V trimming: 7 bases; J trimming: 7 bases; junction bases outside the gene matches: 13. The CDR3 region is CASNLEGPQGEQYF. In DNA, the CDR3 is TGTGCCAGCAACCTAGAGGGACCACAGGGGGAGCAGTACTTC.

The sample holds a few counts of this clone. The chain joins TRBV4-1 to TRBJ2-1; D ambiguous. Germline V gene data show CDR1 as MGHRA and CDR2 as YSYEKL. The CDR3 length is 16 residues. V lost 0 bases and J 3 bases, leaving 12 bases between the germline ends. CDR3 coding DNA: TGCGCCAGCAGCCAAGATAGTTCAAACTACTACAATGAGCAGTTCTTC. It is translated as CASSQDSSNYYNEQFF.